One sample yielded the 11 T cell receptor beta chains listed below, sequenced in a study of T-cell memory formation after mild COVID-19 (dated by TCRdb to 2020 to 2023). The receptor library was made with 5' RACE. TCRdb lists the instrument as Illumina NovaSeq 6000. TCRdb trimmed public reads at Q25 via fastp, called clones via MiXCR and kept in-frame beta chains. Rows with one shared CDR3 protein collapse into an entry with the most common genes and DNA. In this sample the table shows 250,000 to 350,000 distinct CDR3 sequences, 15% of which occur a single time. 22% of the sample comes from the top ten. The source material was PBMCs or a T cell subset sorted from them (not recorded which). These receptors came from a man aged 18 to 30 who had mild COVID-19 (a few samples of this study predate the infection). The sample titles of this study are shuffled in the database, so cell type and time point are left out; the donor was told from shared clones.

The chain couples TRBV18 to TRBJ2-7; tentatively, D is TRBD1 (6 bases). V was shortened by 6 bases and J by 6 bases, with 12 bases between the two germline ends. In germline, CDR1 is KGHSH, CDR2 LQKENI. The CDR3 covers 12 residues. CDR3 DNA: TGTGCCAGCTCGATCAGGGGAAGCGAGCAGTACGTC. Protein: CASSIRGSEQYV.

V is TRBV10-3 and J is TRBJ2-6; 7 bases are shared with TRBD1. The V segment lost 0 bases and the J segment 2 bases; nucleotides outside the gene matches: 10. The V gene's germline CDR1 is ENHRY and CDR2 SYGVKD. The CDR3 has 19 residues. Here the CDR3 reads CAISESNRGSGTGANVLTF. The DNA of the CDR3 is TGTGCCATCAGTGAGTCGAACAGGGGAAGTGGTACTGGGGCCAACGTCCTGACTTTC.

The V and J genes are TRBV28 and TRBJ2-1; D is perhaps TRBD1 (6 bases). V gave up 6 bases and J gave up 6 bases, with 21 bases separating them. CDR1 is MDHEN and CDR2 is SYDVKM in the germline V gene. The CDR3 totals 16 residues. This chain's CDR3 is CASSPLAGEIFNEQFF. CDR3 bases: TGTGCCAGCAGCCCCCTGGCAGGGGAAATTTTCAATGAGCAGTTCTTC.

This CDR3 reads CSVEGLRATETQYF. DNA of the CDR3: TGCAGCGTTGAAGGGCTCAGGGCGACGGAGACCCAGTACTTC. This chain links TRBV29-1 with TRBJ2-5, with a possible D match to TRBD1 (5 bases). From germline, CDR1 is SQVTM and CDR2 ANQGSEA. Trimming took 1 base from V and 5 from J, leaving 14 bases between them. The CDR3 is made up of 14 amino acids.

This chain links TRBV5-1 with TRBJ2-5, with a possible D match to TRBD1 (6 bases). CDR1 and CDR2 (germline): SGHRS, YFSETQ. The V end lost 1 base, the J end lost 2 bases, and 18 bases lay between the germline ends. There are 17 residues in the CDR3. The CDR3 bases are TGCGCCAGCAGCTTGTTGGCTTGGACAGAATCACAAGAGACCCAGTACTTC. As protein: CASSLLAWTESQETQYF.

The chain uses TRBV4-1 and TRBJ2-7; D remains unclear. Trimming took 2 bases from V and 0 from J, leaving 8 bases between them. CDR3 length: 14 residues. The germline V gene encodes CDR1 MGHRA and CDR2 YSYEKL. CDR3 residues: CASSQLGNSYEQYF. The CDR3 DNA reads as TGCGCCAGCAGCCAACTAGGGAACTCCTACGAGCAGTACTTC.

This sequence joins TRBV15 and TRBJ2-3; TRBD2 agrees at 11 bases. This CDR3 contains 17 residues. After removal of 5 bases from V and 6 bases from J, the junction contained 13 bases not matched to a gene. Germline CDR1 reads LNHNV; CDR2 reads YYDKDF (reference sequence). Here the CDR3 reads CATSRGALSGGVDTQYF. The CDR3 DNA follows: TGTGCCACCAGCCGAGGTGCCCTTAGCGGGGGGGTTGATACGCAGTATTTT.

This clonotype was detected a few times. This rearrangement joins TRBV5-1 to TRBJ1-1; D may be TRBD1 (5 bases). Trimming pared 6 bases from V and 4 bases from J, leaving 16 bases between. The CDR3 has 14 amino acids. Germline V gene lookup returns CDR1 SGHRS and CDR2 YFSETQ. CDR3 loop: CASTSGPGATEAFF. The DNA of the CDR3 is TGCGCCAGCACATCAGGGCCAGGTGCCACTGAAGCTTTCTTT. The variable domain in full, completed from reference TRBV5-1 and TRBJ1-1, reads KAGVTQTPRYLIKTRGQQVTLSCSPISGHRSVSWYQQTPGQGLQFLFEYFSETQRNKGNFPGRFSGRQFSNSRSEMNVSTLELGDSALYLCASTSGPGATEAFFGQGTRLTVV.

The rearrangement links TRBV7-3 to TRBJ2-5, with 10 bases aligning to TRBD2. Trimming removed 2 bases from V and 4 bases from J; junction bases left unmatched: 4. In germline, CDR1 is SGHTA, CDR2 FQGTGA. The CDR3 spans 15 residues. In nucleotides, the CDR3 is TGTGCCAGCAGCTTACTAGCGGGGGTGATAGAGACCCAGTACTTC. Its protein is CASSLLAGVIETQYF.

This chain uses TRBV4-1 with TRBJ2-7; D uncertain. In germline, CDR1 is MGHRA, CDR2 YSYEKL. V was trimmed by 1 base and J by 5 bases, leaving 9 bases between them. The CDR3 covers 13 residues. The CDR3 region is CASSQVPRNEQYF. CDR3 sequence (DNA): TGCGCCAGCAGCCAAGTTCCGAGGAACGAGCAGTACTTC.

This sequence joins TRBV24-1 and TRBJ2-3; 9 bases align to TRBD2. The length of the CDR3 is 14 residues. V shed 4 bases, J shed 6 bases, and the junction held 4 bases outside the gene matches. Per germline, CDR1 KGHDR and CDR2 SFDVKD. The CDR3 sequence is CATSERGGRDTQYF. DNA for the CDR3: TGTGCCACCAGTGAGCGGGGGGGCAGGGATACGCAGTATTTT.